This T cell receptor (beta chain) was recovered during a study of cytomegalovirus exposure and HLA in healthy donors. The primer mix had 60 Vbeta and 13 Jbeta primers. Clones were read by immunoSEQ multiplex PCR, and TCRdb kept only the in-frame ones, dropping some. The sample includes around 150,000 clones, 65% to 85% seen only once; the top ten take 7% to 7.5%. Trimming took off 2 bases at V and 2 bases at J, with 12 bases between the two ends. The CDR3 has 15 amino acids. The germline V gene has CDR1 MNHEY and CDR2 SVGAGI. The sequencing input was PBMCs. The receptor comes from a man between 35 and 55 years old in good health and CMV-seropositive. The V and J genes are TRBV6-5 and TRBJ1-1; D perhaps matches TRBD1 (6 bases). The CDR3 spells CASSYQAQGNTEAFF. The DNA of the CDR3 is TGTGCCAGCAGTTACCAGGCACAGGGCAACACTGAAGCTTTCTTT.